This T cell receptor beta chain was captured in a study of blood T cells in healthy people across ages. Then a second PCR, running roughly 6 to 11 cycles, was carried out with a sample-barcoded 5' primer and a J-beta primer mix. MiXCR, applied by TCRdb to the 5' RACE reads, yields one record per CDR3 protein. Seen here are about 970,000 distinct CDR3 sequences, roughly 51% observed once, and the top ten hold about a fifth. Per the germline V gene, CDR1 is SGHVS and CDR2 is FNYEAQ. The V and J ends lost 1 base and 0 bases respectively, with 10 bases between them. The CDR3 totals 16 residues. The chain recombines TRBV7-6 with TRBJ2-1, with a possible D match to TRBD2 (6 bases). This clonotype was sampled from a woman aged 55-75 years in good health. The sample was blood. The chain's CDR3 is CASSLDRRGSYNEQFF. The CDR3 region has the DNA TGTGCCAGCAGCTTAGACCGGCGGGGCTCCTACAATGAGCAGTTCTTC.